This T cell receptor (beta chain) was sequenced in a study of patients and donors after allogeneic stem cell transplantation. The CDR3 sequence is 15 residues long. Germline V gene sequence: CDR1 SGHAT, CDR2 FQNNGV. Trimming pared 0 bases from V and 4 bases from J, leaving 9 bases between. This clonotype showed up just a few times. TCRdb ran MiXCR on the RT-PCR reads and lists one entry per CDR3 protein. The profile shows approximately 410,000 distinct CDR3 sequences, 16% of them singletons. This TCR was sampled from a human donor who was either an allogeneic HSCT recipient or a stem cell or donor lymphocyte infusion donor (not recorded which). It is not recorded whose cells these are; they may come from a transplant donor. V and J are TRBV11-2 and TRBJ2-2; no firm D call. Material: blood, either unsorted or a sorted T cell fraction (not recorded which). The CDR3 bases are TGTGCCAGCAGCTTAGACTGGGCCGGCACCGGGGAGCTGTTTTTT. It is translated as CASSLDWAGTGELFF.